Given below is one T cell receptor beta chain in context. The target antigen is unknown. Germline CDR1 reads SGHRS; CDR2 reads YFSETQ. The CDR3 consists of 16 residues. V was pared by 0 bases and J by 0 bases, with 11 bases between. This entry is derived from a study of T-cell memory formation after mild COVID-19. Study outcomes and limitations: Among contracting clones, CD4+ were mainly CM/EM and CD8+ enriched in EMRA.

TCRdb independently ran MiXCR on the 5' RACE reads; one entry per CDR3 protein. The table records roughly 130,000 distinct CDR3 sequences, more than 15% of them present only once. The material sequenced was PBMCs or a T cell subset sorted from them (not recorded which). V gene TRBV5-1 combines with J gene TRBJ2-3; TRBD2 is a possible D gene (6 bases). The sequence derives from a man aged 18 to 30 who had mild COVID-19 (a few samples of this study predate the infection). Cell type and time point are not known. CDR3 sequence: CASSLGASASTDTQYF. DNA for the CDR3: TGCGCCAGCAGCTTGGGGGCTAGCGCCAGCACAGATACGCAGTATTTT.